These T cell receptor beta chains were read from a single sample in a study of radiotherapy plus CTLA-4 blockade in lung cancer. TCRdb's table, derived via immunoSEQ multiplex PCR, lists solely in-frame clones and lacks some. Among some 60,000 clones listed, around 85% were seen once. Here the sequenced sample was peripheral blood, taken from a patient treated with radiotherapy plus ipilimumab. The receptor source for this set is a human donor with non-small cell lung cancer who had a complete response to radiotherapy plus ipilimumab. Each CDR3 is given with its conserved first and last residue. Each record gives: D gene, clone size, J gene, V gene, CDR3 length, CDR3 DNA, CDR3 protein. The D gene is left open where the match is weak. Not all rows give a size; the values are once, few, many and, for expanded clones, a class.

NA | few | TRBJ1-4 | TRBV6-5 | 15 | TGTGCCAGCAGCTACGGGACTGGGGGAAATGAAAAACTGTTTTTT | CASSYGTGGNEKLFF
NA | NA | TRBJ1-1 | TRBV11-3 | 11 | TGTGCCAGCAGCCCCGCCGAGGAAGCTTTCTTT | CASSPAEEAFF
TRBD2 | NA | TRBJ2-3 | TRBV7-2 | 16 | TGTGCCAGCAGCTTAGGTAGCGGGGGGGCGGTAGATACGCAGTATTTT | CASSLGSGGAVDTQYF
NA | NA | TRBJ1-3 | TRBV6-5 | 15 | TGTGCCAGCAGTTTTGGGGGGATCTCTGGAAACACCATATATTTT | CASSFGGISGNTIYF
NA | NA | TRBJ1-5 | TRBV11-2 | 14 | TGTGCCAGCAGCTTAGCAGGGAGCAATCAGCCCCAGCATTTT | CASSLAGSNQPQHF
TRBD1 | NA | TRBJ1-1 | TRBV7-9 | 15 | TGTGCCAGCAGCCCATCCCCCACAGGGGGCACTGAAGCTTTCTTT | CASSPSPTGGTEAFF
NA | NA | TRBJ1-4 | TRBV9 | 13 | TGTGCCAGCAGCCGGACAATTTATGAAAAACTGTTTTTT | CASSRTIYEKLFF
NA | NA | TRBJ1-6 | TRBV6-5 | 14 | TGTGCCAGCAGGTACCGGGACTTAAGTTCACCCCTCCACTTT | CASRYRDLSSPLHF
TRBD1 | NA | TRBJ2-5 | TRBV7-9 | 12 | TGTGCCAGCCGTGGGACAGATCAGACCCAGTACTTC | CASRGTDQTQYF
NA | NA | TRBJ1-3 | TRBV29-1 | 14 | TGCAGCGTTGATAGGGGCCTCTCTGGAAACACCATATATTTT | CSVDRGLSGNTIYF
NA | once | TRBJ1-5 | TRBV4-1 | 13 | TGCGCCAGCAGCCAATTCACTTCCGAGCCCCAGCATTTT | CASSQFTSEPQHF
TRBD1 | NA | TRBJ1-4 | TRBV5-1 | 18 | TGCGCCAGCAGCTTGGAACTGGGACAGGGGGCAACTAATGAAAAACTGTTTTTT | CASSLELGQGATNEKLFF
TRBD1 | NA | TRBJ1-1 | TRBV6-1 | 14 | TGTGCCAGCAGGAAGGGACAGACGAACACTGAAGCTTTCTTT | CASRKGQTNTEAFF
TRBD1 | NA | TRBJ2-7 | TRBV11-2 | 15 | TGTGCCAGCAGCTTAACCATGACAGGGTTAGGGGAGCAGTACTTC | CASSLTMTGLGEQYF
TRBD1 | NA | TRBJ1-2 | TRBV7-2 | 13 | TGTGCCAGCAGCTCGGGACAGAACTATGGCTACACCTTC | CASSSGQNYGYTF
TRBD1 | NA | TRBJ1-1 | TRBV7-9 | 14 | TGTGCCAGCAGCTTAGCGTGGGACAGCGTAAAAGCTTTCTTT | CASSLAWDSVKAFF
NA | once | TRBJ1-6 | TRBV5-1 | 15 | TGCGCCAGCAGCCCGGAAGGACAGTATAATTCACCCCTCCACTTT | CASSPEGQYNSPLHF
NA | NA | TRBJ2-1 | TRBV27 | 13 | TGTGCCAGCAGTAAACAGCAATACAATGAGCAGTTCTTC | CASSKQQYNEQFF
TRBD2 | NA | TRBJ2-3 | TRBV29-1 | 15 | TGCAGCGTTGAAACACTAGCGGGAGTCGGAGATACGCAGTATTTT | CSVETLAGVGDTQYF
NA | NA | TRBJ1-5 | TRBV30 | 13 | TGTGCCTGGAGTGTTGGCAGCAATCAGCCCCAGCATTTT | CAWSVGSNQPQHF
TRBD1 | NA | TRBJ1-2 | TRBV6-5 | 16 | TGTGCCAGCAGTTCCGGACAGGGGGGTTTCTACTATGGCTACACCTTC | CASSSGQGGFYYGYTF
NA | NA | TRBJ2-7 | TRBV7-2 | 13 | TGTGCCAGCAGCCTGCACAGCTCCTACGAGCAGTACTTC | CASSLHSSYEQYF
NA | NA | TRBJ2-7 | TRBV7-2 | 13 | TGTGCCAGCAGACAAGGGTGGGGGGTCGAGCAGTACTTC | CASRQGWGVEQYF
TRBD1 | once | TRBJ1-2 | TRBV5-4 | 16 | TGTGCCAGCAGCTTGTTCCGGAGTCAGGGGGCCGATGGCTACACCTTC | CASSLFRSQGADGYTF
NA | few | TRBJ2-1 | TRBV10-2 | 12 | TGCGCCAGCACCAGCGGGACAAATGAGCAGTTCTTC | CASTSGTNEQFF
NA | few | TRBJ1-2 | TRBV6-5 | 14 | TGTGCCAGCAGTTACTCGGGCAGGGTATATGGCTACACCTTC | CASSYSGRVYGYTF